This is a list of T cell receptor beta chains from one sample in a study of control samples from healthy donors and cancer patients. Only in-frame clones appear in the TCRdb table, and some are missing; sequencing was by immunoSEQ multiplex PCR. The sample consists of 120,000 or so clones, more than 80% of them appearing once. The specimen sequenced was blood. These TCRs come from a man younger than 35 in good health. Each CDR3 is given with its conserved first and last residue. A D gene is named only where the DNA matches it firmly. Size tells how often a clone was seen (once, few, many) or the class of an expanded clone, and some rows leave it out.

>TRBV4-1|TRBJ2-2|TRBD1|.
TGCGCCAGCAGCCAAGTCTTTCAGGGGGTCACCGGGGAGCTGTTTTTT
CASSQVFQGVTGELFF
>TRBV6-5|TRBJ2-1|.|.
TGTGCCACCTGCGTGGCTAGAGAATACAATGAGCAGTTCTTC
CATCVAREYNEQFF
>TRBV5-4|TRBJ1-1|.|few
TGTGCCAGCAGCTTGCCTACGACAGTGGGGAGGAATGAAGCTTTCTTT
CASSLPTTVGRNEAFF
>TRBV27|TRBJ1-5|.|.
TGTGCCAGCAGTTTACGAGTACGGTACCAGCCCCAGCATTTT
CASSLRVRYQPQHF
>TRBV2|TRBJ1-4|.|.
TGTGCCAGCAGTCTCCTGACAGCAACTAATGAAAAACTGTTTTTT
CASSLLTATNEKLFF
>TRBV6-5|TRBJ2-3|TRBD1|.
TGTGCCAGCAGTTCCCGGACAGGGGGGGGAACAGATACGCAGTATTTT
CASSSRTGGGTDTQYF
>TRBV7-8|TRBJ2-1|TRBD2|few
TGTGCCAGCAGCTTAGGTCGGCGGGAGAATTACAATGAGCAGTTCTTC
CASSLGRRENYNEQFF
>TRBV7-8|TRBJ2-1|.|.
TGTGCCAGCAGCTTAGCGAGGCCCTCTCAGGGTGAGCAGTTCTTC
CASSLARPSQGEQFF
>TRBV7-9|TRBJ2-7|.|.
TGTGCCAGCAGCCCCCGGACGTCCTACGAGCAGTACTTC
CASSPRTSYEQYF
>TRBV11-3|TRBJ2-2|.|.
TGTGCCAGCAGCTGGGCCGGGACCCTGGGGACCGGGGAGCTGTTTTTT
CASSWAGTLGTGELFF
>TRBV4-1|TRBJ2-7|TRBD2|.
TGCGCCAGCAGCCAAGATTCGGCGGGGGGGATGTCCTACGAGCAGTACTTC
CASSQDSAGGMSYEQYF
>TRBV15|TRBJ2-7|.|.
TGTGCCACCAGCAGAGAAAGAAGGGGTATGGTCTTCGACGAGCAGTACTTC
CATSRERRGMVFDEQYF
>TRBV2|TRBJ1-4|TRBD1|.
TGTGCCAGCAGTAATAACAGGGGCGTCAATGAAAAACTGTTTTTT
CASSNNRGVNEKLFF
>TRBV11-3|TRBJ2-3|.|.
TGTGCCAGCAGCCCGAGGGCCAAGGCAGATACGCAGTATTTT
CASSPRAKADTQYF
>TRBV27|TRBJ2-1|TRBD2|.
TGTGCCAGCAGTTCCTTAGCGGGAGGACACAATGAGCAGTTCTTC
CASSSLAGGHNEQFF